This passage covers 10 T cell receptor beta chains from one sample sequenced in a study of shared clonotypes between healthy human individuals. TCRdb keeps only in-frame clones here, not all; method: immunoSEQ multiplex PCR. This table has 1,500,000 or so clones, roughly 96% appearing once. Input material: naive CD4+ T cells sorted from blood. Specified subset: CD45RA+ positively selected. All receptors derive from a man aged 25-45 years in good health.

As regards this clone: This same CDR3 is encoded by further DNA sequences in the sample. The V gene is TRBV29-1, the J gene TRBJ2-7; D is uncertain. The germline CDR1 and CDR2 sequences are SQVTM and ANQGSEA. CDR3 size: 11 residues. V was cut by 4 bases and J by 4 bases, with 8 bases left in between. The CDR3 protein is CSVGDSYEQYF. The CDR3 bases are TGCAGCGTTGGAGACTCTTACGAGCAGTACTTC.

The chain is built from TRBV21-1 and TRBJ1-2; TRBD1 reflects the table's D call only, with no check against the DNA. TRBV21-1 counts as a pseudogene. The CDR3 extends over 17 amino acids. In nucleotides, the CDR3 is TGTGCCAACTTTACAGGGGATTATTGTCCGGAAAACTATGGCTACACCTTC. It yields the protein CANFTGDYCPENYGYTF.

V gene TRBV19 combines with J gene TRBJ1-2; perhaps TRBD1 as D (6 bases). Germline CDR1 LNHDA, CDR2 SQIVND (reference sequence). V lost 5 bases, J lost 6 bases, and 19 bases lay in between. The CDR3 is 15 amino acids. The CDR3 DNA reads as TGTGCCAGTAGTGTCAATCCGGGACATATAGATGGCTACACCTTC. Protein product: CASSVNPGHIDGYTF.

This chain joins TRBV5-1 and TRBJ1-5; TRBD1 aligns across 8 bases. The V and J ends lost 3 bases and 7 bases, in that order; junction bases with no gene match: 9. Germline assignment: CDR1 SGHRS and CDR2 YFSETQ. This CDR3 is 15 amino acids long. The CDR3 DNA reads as TGCGCCAGCAGCTCCGAATCCGGGACAGGCCAGCCCCAGCATTTT. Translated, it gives CASSSESGTGQPQHF. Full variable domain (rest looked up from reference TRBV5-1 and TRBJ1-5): KAGVTQTPRYLIKTRGQQVTLSCSPISGHRSVSWYQQTPGQGLQFLFEYFSETQRNKGNFPGRFSGRQFSNSRSEMNVSTLELGDSALYLCASSSESGTGQPQHFGDGTRLSIL.

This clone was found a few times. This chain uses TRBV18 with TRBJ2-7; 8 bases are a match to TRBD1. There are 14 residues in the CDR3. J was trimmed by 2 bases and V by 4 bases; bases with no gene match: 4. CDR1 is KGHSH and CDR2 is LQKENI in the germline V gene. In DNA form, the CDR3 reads TGTGCCAGCTCACGACAGGGGCCACCCTACGAGCAGTACTTC. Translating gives CASSRQGPPYEQYF.

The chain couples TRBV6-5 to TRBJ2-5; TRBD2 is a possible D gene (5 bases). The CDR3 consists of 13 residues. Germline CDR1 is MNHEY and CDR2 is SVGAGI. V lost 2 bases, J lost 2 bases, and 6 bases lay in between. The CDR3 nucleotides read TGTGCCAGCAGTTACGGAGGACAAGAGACCCAGTACTTC. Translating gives CASSYGGQETQYF.

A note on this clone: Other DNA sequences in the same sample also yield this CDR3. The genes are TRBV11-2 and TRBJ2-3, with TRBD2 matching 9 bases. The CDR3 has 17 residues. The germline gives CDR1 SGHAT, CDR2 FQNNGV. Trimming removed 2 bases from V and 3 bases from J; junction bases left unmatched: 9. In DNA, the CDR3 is TGTGCCAGCAGCTTACTGATTGGGGGACTAGCTACAGATACGCAGTATTTT. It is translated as CASSLLIGGLATDTQYF.

The CDR3 sequence is CASRHFSSYNEQFF. In nucleotides, the CDR3 is TGTGCCAGCCGACACTTCAGCTCCTACAATGAGCAGTTCTTC. This chain uses TRBV27 with TRBJ2-1; D ambiguous. Germline V gives CDR1 MNHEY, CDR2 SMNVEV (reference sequence). V lost 8 bases to trimming and J lost 0 bases, with 11 bases between them. The CDR3 length is 14 residues.

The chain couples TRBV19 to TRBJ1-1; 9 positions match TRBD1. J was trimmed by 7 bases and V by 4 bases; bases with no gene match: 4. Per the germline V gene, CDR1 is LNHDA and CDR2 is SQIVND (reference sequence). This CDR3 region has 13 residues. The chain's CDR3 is CASSRGQGNEAFF. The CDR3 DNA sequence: TGTGCCAGTAGTAGGGGACAGGGAAATGAAGCTTTCTTT.

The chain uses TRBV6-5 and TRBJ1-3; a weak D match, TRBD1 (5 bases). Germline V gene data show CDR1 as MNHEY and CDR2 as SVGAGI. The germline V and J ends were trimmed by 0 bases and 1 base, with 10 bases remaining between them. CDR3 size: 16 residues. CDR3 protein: CASSYSQVFSGNTIYF. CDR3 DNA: TGTGCCAGCAGTTACTCACAGGTTTTTTCTGGAAACACCATATATTTT.